These 6 T cell receptor beta chains were sequenced from one sample in a study of blood T cells in healthy people across ages. Combining a sample-barcoded 5' primer with a J-beta primer mix, a second PCR ran for roughly 6 to 12 cycles. Each CDR3 protein gets one entry after TCRdb re-called the 5' RACE reads with MiXCR. The data hold fewer than 1,000,000 distinct CDR3 sequences, with 35% to 60% observed a single time. Sequencing was carried out using blood. Receptors were obtained from a man older than 75 in good health.

This clonotype was counted ten times or more. The chain links TRBV5-1 to TRBJ2-7; D not resolved. The CDR3 is 14 residues long. CDR1 SGHRS and CDR2 YFSETQ come from the germline V gene. The germline V and J ends were trimmed by 1 base and 2 bases, with 10 bases remaining between them. Here the CDR3 DNA reads TGCGCCAGCAGCTTGACCTCCGGAGCCTACGAGCAGTACTTC. It codes for CASSLTSGAYEQYF.

The chain recombines TRBV29-1 with TRBJ2-1; D is unresolved. Looked up from germline, CDR1 is SQVTM and CDR2 is ANQGSEA. The CDR3 runs to 11 residues. Trimming pared 4 bases from V and 10 bases from J, leaving 11 bases between. CDR3 bases: TGCAGCGTTGCCCCAGTGGGGGAGCAGTTCTTC. Encoded protein: CSVAPVGEQFF.

The chain recombines TRBV6-6 with TRBJ2-1, with a weak D call TRBD2 (6 bases). The germline V and J ends were trimmed by 5 bases and 0 bases, with 11 bases remaining between them. The CDR3 is made up of 15 amino acids. The V gene's germline CDR1 is MNHNY and CDR2 SVGAGI (reference sequence). The CDR3 is CASSPGSSSYNEQFF. The CDR3 coding sequence is TGTGCCAGCAGTCCCGGGAGCAGCTCCTACAATGAGCAGTTCTTC.

This chain uses TRBV6-2 or TRBV6-3 with TRBJ1-1, with 8 nucleotides matching TRBD1. CDR3 length: 15 amino acids. The germline V gene has CDR1 MNHEY and CDR2 SVGEGT. V shed 4 bases and J 1 base; nucleotides not matched to a gene: 5. The CDR3 reads CASSSTGTGNTEAFF. CDR3 coding DNA: TGTGCCAGCAGTTCGACCGGGACAGGGAACACTGAAGCTTTCTTT.

This clonotype has only a few counts. CDR3 residues: CASSPGGRPSWYF. The CDR3 DNA reads as TGCGCCAGCAGCCCCGGGGGCAGGCCGTCGTGGTACTTC. The gene calls are TRBV5-1 and TRBJ2-7; D is perhaps TRBD1 or TRBD2 (6 bases each). V lost 4 bases and J 12 bases, leaving 20 bases between the germline ends. CDR3 length: 13 residues. Germline lookup yields CDR1 SGHRS and CDR2 YFSETQ.

On this clonotype itself: This may be a read error, as it is one base from a much larger clone. The chain combines TRBV20-1 with TRBJ2-1; 11 nucleotides agree with TRBD2. Looked up from germline, CDR1 is DFQATT and CDR2 is SNEGSKA (reference sequence). V lost 4 bases and J lost 13; bases outside the gene matches: 18. The CDR3 runs 16 residues. The CDR3 spells CSATTGLAVGKETQFF. The CDR3 nucleotides read TGCAGTGCTACCACGGGACTAGCGGTGGGTAAAGAGACCCAGTTCTTC.